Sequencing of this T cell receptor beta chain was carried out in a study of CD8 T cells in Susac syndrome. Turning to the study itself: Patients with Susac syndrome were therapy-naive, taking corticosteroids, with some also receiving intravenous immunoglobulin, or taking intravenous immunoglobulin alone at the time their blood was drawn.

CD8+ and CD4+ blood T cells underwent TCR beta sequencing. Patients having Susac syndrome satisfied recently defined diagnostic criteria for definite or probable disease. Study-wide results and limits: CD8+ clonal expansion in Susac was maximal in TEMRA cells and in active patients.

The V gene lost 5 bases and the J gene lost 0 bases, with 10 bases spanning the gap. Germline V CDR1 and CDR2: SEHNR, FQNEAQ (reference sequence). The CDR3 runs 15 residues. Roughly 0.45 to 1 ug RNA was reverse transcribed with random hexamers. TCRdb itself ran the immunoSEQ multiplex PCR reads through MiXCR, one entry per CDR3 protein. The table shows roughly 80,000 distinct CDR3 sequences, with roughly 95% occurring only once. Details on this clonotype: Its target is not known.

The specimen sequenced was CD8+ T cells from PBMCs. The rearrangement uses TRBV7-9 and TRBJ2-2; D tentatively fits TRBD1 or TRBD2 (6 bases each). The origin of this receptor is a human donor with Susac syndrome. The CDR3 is CASSAGEANTGELFF. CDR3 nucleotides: TGTGCCAGCAGCGCAGGGGAGGCGAACACCGGGGAGCTGTTTTTT.